The 3 T cell receptor beta chains below were found in one sample sequenced in a study of response to subunit inactivated influenza vaccine (dated by TCRdb to 2016 to 2019). Receptor amplification or capture employed RT-PCR. Sequencing used an Illumina HiSeq 2500. Using fastp at Q25 and MiXCR, TCRdb reprocessed the public reads and kept productive beta chains. Rows merge per CDR3 protein into single entries with the most common DNA and genes. Within this sample are about 540,000 distinct CDR3 sequences, with approximately 20% of them counted one time only. About 3% of the sample rests with the top ten. These same data were also listed under a study on T cells expressing NK-cell markers. The second study also describes: TCR beta cDNA libraries were prepared using 5'RACE template switching, which introduced a universal primer site and unique molecular identifiers.

The sample was CD4+ T cells sorted from PBMCs, taken approximately 12 days after vaccination. These receptors came from a man aged 50-60 years who received an inactivated influenza vaccine. Donor details come from another sample of the same person, matched by shared clones.

In this sample, this clonotype turned up a few times. The J gene is TRBJ2-7, the V gene TRBV6-5; TRBD1 agrees at 9 bases. The ends lost 0 bases at V and 4 bases at J; junction bases unmatched: 4. The CDR3 extends over 15 amino acids. CDR1 and CDR2 from the germline V gene are MNHEY and SVGAGI. CDR3 sequence: CASSYSGTGIYEQYF. The CDR3 DNA sequence: TGTGCCAGCAGTTACTCAGGGACAGGGATTTACGAGCAGTACTTC.

The table lists this clonotype with many counts. The chain is built from TRBV11-2 and TRBJ2-5; no reliable D call. The CDR3 runs to 18 residues. Germline lookup yields CDR1 SGHAT and CDR2 FQNNGV. V was cut by 3 bases and J by 4 bases, with 24 bases left in between. CDR3: CASSFRSMQRLSVETQYF. Here the CDR3 DNA reads TGTGCCAGCAGCTTCAGGAGTATGCAGCGCCTTTCTGTAGAGACCCAGTACTTC.

Of note for this clonotype: Compared with germline, one end of the junction differs, possibly owing to a read error. The chain recombines TRBV6-1 with TRBJ1-5; possible D gene TRBD1, 5 bases. CDR1 and CDR2 (germline): MNHNS, SASEGT. CDR3 length equals 13 residues. CDR3: CTSSEYRYQPQHF. The DNA for the CDR3 is TGTACCAGCAGTGAATACAGGTATCAGCCCCAGCATTTT.